The clone carrying this TCR beta chain has only one observation. Its antigen is still unknown. The sample comes from a study of long-term antiretroviral therapy in people with HIV. Regarding the study as a whole: Information on adherence, resistance and therapy changes was unavailable. Blood in the study was drawn between the mid-2000s and the late 2010s, possibly under older ART regimens, which may be less effective than current ones.

Assay version v3.0 of immunoSEQ was used, and it was run at survey level. What sequencing targeted per sample was about 35,000-55,000 T-cell genomes. The protocol was immunoSEQ multiplex PCR, while the TCRdb copy is restricted to in-frame clones and leaves out a portion. Counted here are about 40,000 clones, approximately 85% occurring once; the ten biggest clones make up about 6%. V was trimmed by 0 bases and J by 2 bases, leaving 9 bases between them. There are 14 residues in the CDR3. Germline values: CDR1 SGHRS, CDR2 YFSETQ. This receptor was identified in a woman in her fifties or sixties with HIV. The sample was unsorted PBMCs, taken 3.1 years after starting antiretroviral therapy. The rearrangement links TRBV5-1 to TRBJ2-7; tentatively, D is TRBD2 (5 bases). DNA for the CDR3: TGCGCCAGCAGCTTGGACGTGACTACCTACGAGCAGTACTTC. As protein: CASSLDVTTYEQYF.